Below, 8 T cell receptor beta chains from the same sample are listed, as sequenced in a study of blood T cell repertoires in COVID-19. TCRdb's table, derived via immunoSEQ multiplex PCR, lists solely in-frame clones and lacks some. The table records tens of thousands of clones, around 80% of them present only once. Specimen: peripheral blood. Every receptor here comes from a woman aged 60 to 75 with acute or convalescent COVID-19.

Written as DNA, the CDR3 is TGTGCCAGCAGTTTATCGGGGATCTACGCTGGCTACACCTTC. It translates to CASSLSGIYAGYTF. The chain joins TRBV6-5 to TRBJ1-2; D remains unclear. The V and J ends lost 4 bases and 7 bases respectively, with 16 bases between them. This CDR3 spans 14 amino acids. CDR1 MNHEY and CDR2 SVGAGI come from the germline V gene.

The chain couples TRBV7-3 to TRBJ1-2; tentative D call: TRBD1 (5 bases). With 5 bases removed from V and 1 base from J, the gap between germline ends came to 14 bases. The CDR3 sequence is 15 residues long. Germline CDR1 SGHTA, CDR2 FQGTGA. CDR3 DNA: TGTGCCAGCAGCCTCGGACATTCCCTTAACTATGGCTACACCTTC. Its translation is CASSLGHSLNYGYTF.

The sample holds one count of this clone. This sequence joins TRBV2 and TRBJ1-6; D remains ambiguous. CDR1 is SNHLY, CDR2 FYNNEI, per germline. V was clipped by 4 bases and J by 7 bases, with 14 bases between them. CDR3 length equals 15 residues. CDR3 amino acids: CASSVVGSGNSPLHF. CDR3 sequence (DNA): TGTGCCAGCAGTGTCGTCGGATCCGGGAATTCACCCCTCCACTTT.

The chain couples TRBV11-2 to TRBJ2-1, with D uncertain. There are 16 residues in the CDR3. CDR1 and CDR2 (germline): SGHAT, FQNNGV. The V end was cut by 4 bases, the J end by 1 base, with 14 bases between. CDR3 region: CASSSLLTTSYNEQFF. CDR3 sequence (DNA): TGTGCCAGCAGCTCCTTACTAACTACATCCTACAATGAGCAGTTCTTC.

The genes are TRBV3-1 (or the pseudogene TRBV3-2) and TRBJ2-2; tentatively, D is TRBD2 (6 bases). The ends were cut back, 6 bases at V and 5 bases at J, with 16 bases in the middle. CDR1 is LGHDT, CDR2 YNNKEL, per germline (reference sequence). The CDR3 is made up of 15 amino acids. CDR3 in DNA: TGTGCCAGCAGACCCCGGGACTTTGGGACCGGGGAGCTGTTTTTT. Translated, it gives CASRPRDFGTGELFF.

As DNA, the CDR3 is TGTGCCAGCAGCTTGACGGGACAGGGTGTTGGAAACACCATATATTTT. Encoded protein: CASSLTGQGVGNTIYF. The rearrangement uses TRBV5-4 and TRBJ1-3; 9 nucleotides align to TRBD1. V shed 1 base, J shed 3 bases, and the junction held 5 bases outside the gene matches. CDR3 length equals 16 residues. CDR1 SGHNT and CDR2 YYREEE come from the germline V gene (reference sequence).

J is TRBJ1-2 and V is TRBV3-1 (or the pseudogene TRBV3-2), with D uncertain. There are 12 residues in the CDR3. V dropped 3 bases and J dropped 5 bases, with 7 bases sitting between them. The germline CDR1 and CDR2 sequences are LGHDT and YNNKEL (reference sequence). CDR3 residues: CASSQGVYGYTF. DNA of the CDR3: TGTGCCAGCAGCCAGGGAGTTTATGGCTACACCTTC.

The chain joins TRBV4-1 to TRBJ1-2, with TRBD1 matching over 9 bases. The V and J ends lost 5 bases and 6 bases, in that order; junction bases with no gene match: 4. The CDR3 is 13 amino acids. Germline V gives CDR1 MGHRA, CDR2 YSYEKL. This CDR3 reads CASSVQGANGYTF. The CDR3 DNA sequence: TGCGCCAGCAGCGTACAGGGGGCGAATGGCTACACCTTC.